Listed below are T cell receptor beta chains from one sample, sequenced in a study of OX40 agonist ivuxolimab in advanced cancers. Only in-frame clones appear in the TCRdb table, and some are missing; sequencing was by immunoSEQ multiplex PCR. The profile shows roughly 50,000 clones, approximately 89% of them singletons. The sample consisted of CD4+ or CD8+ T cells sorted from blood, taken in a trial of the OX40 agonist ivuxolimab. The receptors were gathered from an adult with an advanced solid tumor such as melanoma, head and neck, liver or kidney cancer. Both conserved end residues are part of each CDR3. A D gene is named only where the DNA matches it firmly. Clone size, where shown, is once, few, many, or a class for clones that have expanded.

j_call clone_size d_call v_call cdr3_length cdr3_nt cdr3_aa
TRBJ1-6 . . TRBV7-6 15 TGTGCCAGCAGCTTGACATACGGAGAGAATTCACCCCTCCACTTT CASSLTYGENSPLHF
TRBJ2-5 . TRBD2 TRBV5-4 15 TGTGCCAGCAGGTTGGGGACTAGCGGACAAGAGACCCAGTACTTC CASRLGTSGQETQYF
TRBJ2-3 . . TRBV6-5 13 TGTGCCAGCAGTTACTCAGACGGAGATACGCAGTATTTT CASSYSDGDTQYF
TRBJ1-1 . . TRBV6-5 13 TGTGCCAGCAGTTACTCAGGGGGGAGTGAAGCTTTCTTT CASSYSGGSEAFF
TRBJ2-7 . . TRBV7-9 15 TGTGCCAGCAGCTCACCTCCGGGACTGGTCTACGAGCAGTACTTC CASSSPPGLVYEQYF
TRBJ2-5 . TRBD2 TRBV7-9 14 TGTGCCAGCAGCTTAGGACTAGCCCAAGAGACCCAGTACTTC CASSLGLAQETQYF
TRBJ2-7 . . TRBV7-9 11 TGTGCCAGCAGCCCCTTCTACGAGCAGTACTTC CASSPFYEQYF
TRBJ2-3 . . TRBV2 13 TGTGCCAGCGTGCTTATCGCTACAGATACGCAGTATTTT CASVLIATDTQYF
TRBJ2-7 . . TRBV7-9 15 TGTGCCAGCAGCGGAACGATCAACAGACCCTACGAGCAGTACTTC CASSGTINRPYEQYF
TRBJ1-2 . . TRBV5-1 14 TGCGCCAGCAGCTTGGCCGGGGGAGAGTATGGCTACACCTTC CASSLAGGEYGYTF
TRBJ2-3 . . TRBV7-9 17 TGTGCCAGCAGCACGAGGGGGCTAGCGGCGACACCAGATACGCAGTATTTT CASSTRGLAATPDTQYF
TRBJ1-2 . . TRBV19 13 TGTGCCAGTAGTACGGACAGAGATTATGGCTACACCTTC CASSTDRDYGYTF
TRBJ2-1 . TRBD2 TRBV7-3 15 TGTGCCAGCAGCCTTCTAGCGGGAGCAGACAATGAGCAGTTCTTC CASSLLAGADNEQFF
TRBJ1-4 . . TRBV2 15 TGTGCCAGCAGTATCACGAGAACAACTAATGAAAAACTGTTTTTT CASSITRTTNEKLFF
TRBJ2-1 once . TRBV14 14 TGTGCCAGCAGCCTAATAAGCGCAATCAATGAGCAGTTCTTC CASSLISAINEQFF
TRBJ1-1 . TRBD1 TRBV16 13 TGTGCCAGCAGCGCCGGACAGGGAGAAAGAGCTTTCTTT CASSAGQGERAFF
TRBJ2-7 . . TRBV4-1 15 TGCGCCAGCAGCCAAGTTAGCGCCGTGTCCTACGAGCAGTACTTC CASSQVSAVSYEQYF
TRBJ1-1 . TRBD1 TRBV6-5 13 TGTGCCAGCAGTTACGGACAGGGGGCTGTAGCTTTCTTT CASSYGQGAVAFF
TRBJ2-3 . . TRBV7-9 16 TGTGCCAGCTCACTTCCCAGGGGGGGGAGCACAGATACGCAGTATTTT CASSLPRGGSTDTQYF
TRBJ2-2 . . TRBV9 20 TGTGCCAGCAGCCCCCTGATGGCGGAGGGGATTTCTCGGGACACCGGGGAGCTGTTTTTT CASSPLMAEGISRDTGELFF
TRBJ1-1 . . TRBV6-6 13 TGTGCCAGCAGTTACTCTTCAGGGATTGAAGCTTTCTTT CASSYSSGIEAFF
TRBJ2-4 . TRBD2 TRBV6-5 15 TGTGCCAGCTCCCCGGGACTAGCGGTACTAAACATTCAGTACTTC CASSPGLAVLNIQYF
TRBJ2-5 . . TRBV5-1 11 TGCGCCAGCAGCTTCAGCGAGACCCAGTACTTC CASSFSETQYF
TRBJ2-5 . TRBD2 TRBV4-1 17 TGCGCCAGCAGCCAGTTACTAGCGGGGGGGTACCAAGAGACCCAGTACTTC CASSQLLAGGYQETQYF
TRBJ2-1 . . TRBV27 13 TGTGCCAGCAGTCTCACTAGTAACAATGAGCAGTTCTTC CASSLTSNNEQFF
TRBJ2-4 . TRBD1 TRBV27 18 TGTGCCAGCAGTATAGACAGGGTTCGGGTTTTAGCCAAAAACATTCAGTACTTC CASSIDRVRVLAKNIQYF
TRBJ1-4 . . TRBV16 16 TGTGCCAGCAGCCAATCGGCGGGTGGACAGAATGAAAAACTGTTTTTT CASSQSAGGQNEKLFF
TRBJ2-2 . . TRBV9 16 TGTGCCAGCAGCGATGAACCGGGACAAAACACCGGGGAGCTGTTTTTT CASSDEPGQNTGELFF
TRBJ1-4 once . TRBV7-8 16 TGTGCCAGCAGCTTCTTCAGCCTTGCAACTAATGAAAAACTGTTTTTT CASSFFSLATNEKLFF
TRBJ1-2 . . TRBV25-1 14 TGTGCCAGCAGCCGGACGACTGAACTTTATGGCTACACCTTC CASSRTTELYGYTF
TRBJ1-4 . . TRBV18 15 TGTGCCAGCTCACCACCTCAGGGGACGAGTGAAAAACTGTTTTTT CASSPPQGTSEKLFF
TRBJ2-7 . TRBD1 TRBV29-1 14 TGCAGCGTTGAAGGGGCAGGGGGCGTAGACGAGCAGTACTTC CSVEGAGGVDEQYF
TRBJ2-5 . . TRBV5-1 13 TGCGCCAGCAGCCCGGGTGGGAGGGAGACCCAGTACTTC CASSPGGRETQYF
TRBJ1-2 . . TRBV25-1 15 TGTGCCAGCAGTGAAGTGGGCAGCCCAGACTATGGCTACACCTTC CASSEVGSPDYGYTF
TRBJ2-1 . TRBD2 TRBV30 14 TGTGCCTGGAGTACTAGCGGGAGTGACGATGAGCAGTTCTTC CAWSTSGSDDEQFF
TRBJ2-5 . . TRBV7-9 13 TGTGCCAGCAGCTTACCGGGACAAGAGACCCAGTACTTC CASSLPGQETQYF
TRBJ1-6 . . TRBV19 13 TGTGCCAGTAGTATGGGGGCTAATTCACCCCTCCACTTT CASSMGANSPLHF
TRBJ2-7 . . TRBV5-1 15 TGCGCCAGCAGCTCCGTCCGGCAGGGAATTGGCGAGCAGTACTTC CASSSVRQGIGEQYF
TRBJ1-1 . . TRBV9 14 TGTGCCAGCAGCGTAACAGGCCTGAACACTGAAGCTTTCTTT CASSVTGLNTEAFF
TRBJ2-7 once TRBD1 TRBV29-1 10 TGCAGCGTTGGGGACAGGGTGCAAGACTTC CSVGDRVQDF
TRBJ1-2 . . TRBV11-2 15 TGTGCCAGCAGCTTAGATTGGCAGGTGAACTATGGCTACACCTTC CASSLDWQVNYGYTF
TRBJ1-5 few . TRBV19 15 TGTGCCAGTAGTATTAGTGGGGCAGAACTCGAGCCCCAGCATTTT CASSISGAELEPQHF
TRBJ1-2 . . TRBV27 16 TGTGCCAGCAGTTTAGGGGGTCCCCCGTCTAACTATGGCTACACCTTC CASSLGGPPSNYGYTF
TRBJ2-3 . . TRBV11-2 14 TGTGCCAGCAGCCCGGGCCCAGCCGCGGATACGCAGTATTTT CASSPGPAADTQYF
TRBJ2-2 . . TRBV5-1 14 TGCGCCAGCGACACAGGGTTTGGGACCGGGGAGCTGTTTTTT CASDTGFGTGELFF
TRBJ2-3 . TRBD1 TRBV28 15 TGTGCCAGCAGTTACGCGACAGGGATCACAGATACGCAGTATTTT CASSYATGITDTQYF
TRBJ2-7 . TRBD2 TRBV7-8 16 TGTGCCAGCAGCCCGACCATCGGGACTAGCGTCTACGAGCAGTACTTC CASSPTIGTSVYEQYF
TRBJ1-6 once TRBD1 TRBV4-1 19 TGCGCCAGCAGCCAAGGAGGGACAGGGGGCCTCTCCTATAATTCACCCCTCCACTTT CASSQGGTGGLSYNSPLHF
TRBJ1-1 once . TRBV9 18 TGTGCCAGCAGCGCCCCCCCCGGGGGGGGCTTAGGCTTGGATTCTGCTTTCTTT CASSAPPGGGLGLDSAFF
TRBJ2-2 few . TRBV11-2 13 TGTGCCAGCAGCTTAGGGGCTAACGGGGAGCTGTTTTTT CASSLGANGELFF
TRBJ1-2 . . TRBV9 12 TGTGCCAGCAGCGTTCCTAACTATGGCTACACCTTC CASSVPNYGYTF
TRBJ2-1 once . TRBV4-3 13 TGCGCCAGCAGCCAGGGACTCGCCAATGAGCAGTTCTTC CASSQGLANEQFF
TRBJ2-1 . TRBD1 TRBV5-4 17 TGTGCCAGCAGCCCCTCTCCCGGGACAGGGGAAGGCAATGAGCAGTTCTTC CASSPSPGTGEGNEQFF
TRBJ1-1 . . TRBV19 14 TGTGCCAGCTATCGTGGGGGGGTGAACACTGAAGCTTTCTTT CASYRGGVNTEAFF
TRBJ2-1 once TRBD2 TRBV6-4 17 TGTGCCAGCAGTGACTCGGCTAGCGGGGATACTTACAATGAGCAGTTCTTC CASSDSASGDTYNEQFF
TRBJ1-1 . TRBD1 TRBV14 16 TGTGCCAGCAGCCAACCGGACAGGCATCCGAACGTTGAAGCTTTCTTT CASSQPDRHPNVEAFF
TRBJ2-3 . TRBD2 TRBV9 16 TGTGCCAGCAGCGTAGTAAGCGGGGAGCCCACAGATACGCAGTATTTT CASSVVSGEPTDTQYF
TRBJ2-7 . . TRBV11-3 13 TGTGCCAGCAGCCCGGGCACCTTAACCGAGCAGTACTTC CASSPGTLTEQYF
TRBJ1-1 . . TRBV27 14 TGTGCCAGCAGTACATCATTTTTGAACACTGAAGCTTTCTTT CASSTSFLNTEAFF
TRBJ2-5 . TRBD2 TRBV4-1 16 TGCGCCAGCAGCGGATCGGAGGGAGGGCCGGAGGAGACCCAGTACTTC CASSGSEGGPEETQYF